This T cell receptor (beta chain) is from a study of cytomegalovirus exposure and HLA in healthy donors. The wider study: Within the Caucasian-associated ancestry cluster were about 81% of the roughly 400 genotyped donors. Whole-study results and caveats: Published work reported that the classifier diagnosed cytomegalovirus status with high specificity and sensitivity. Across donors, sequencing depth was assumed by presence/absence analyses to be roughly uniform.

The PCR was carried out with 60 Vbeta primers and 13 Jbeta primers. Clones were sequenced by immunoSEQ multiplex PCR, and TCRdb holds only the in-frame ones, with some missing. The sample has some 190,000 clones, about 85% seen once. As regards this clone: As yet, its antigen is unknown.

This cohort consisted of healthy bone marrow donors. The sample consisted of PBMCs. This receptor was identified in a boy younger than 10 in good health and CMV-seronegative.

CDR3 DNA sequence: TGTGCCAGCCGACGGGACACCCACTCCTACGAGCAGTACTTC. It specifies CASRRDTHSYEQYF. This chain uses TRBV2 with TRBJ2-7; perhaps TRBD1 as D (6 bases). CDR3 length equals 14 residues. CDR1 is SNHLY and CDR2 is FYNNEI in the germline V gene. The V gene lost 8 bases and the J gene lost 0 bases, with 14 bases spanning the gap.